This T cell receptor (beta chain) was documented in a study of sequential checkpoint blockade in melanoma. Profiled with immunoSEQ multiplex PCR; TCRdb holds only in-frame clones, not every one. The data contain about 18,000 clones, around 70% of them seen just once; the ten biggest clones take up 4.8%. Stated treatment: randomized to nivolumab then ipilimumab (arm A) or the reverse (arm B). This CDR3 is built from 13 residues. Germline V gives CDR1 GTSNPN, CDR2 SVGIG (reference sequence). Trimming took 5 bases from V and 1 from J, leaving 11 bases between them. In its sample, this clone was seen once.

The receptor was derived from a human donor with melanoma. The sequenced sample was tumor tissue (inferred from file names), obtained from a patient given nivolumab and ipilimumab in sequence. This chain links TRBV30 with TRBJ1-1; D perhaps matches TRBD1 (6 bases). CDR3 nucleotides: TGTGCCTGGTCTGGACAGTCGAACACTGAAGCTTTCTTT. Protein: CAWSGQSNTEAFF.